This paragraph covers one T cell receptor beta chain sequence. Antigen specificity is unknown. The data originate from a study of CD8+ T cells in alopecia areata. Overall study: It was oral tofacitinib, at 5 to 10 mg twice daily, that treated patients received. The duration of tofacitinib was 6 to 18 months, with 6 months off drug afterward. Study-wide points: Researchers report lesional scalp, most notably alopecia totalis/universalis, outstripped normal scalp in clonality.

Sequencing used cDNA as its template, made by extracting RNA and reverse transcribing it. Libraries were prepared by immunoSEQ multiplex PCR; TCRdb keeps only in-frame clonotypes and omits some of them. The profile shows hundreds of thousands of clones, around 67% of them singletons. Punch biopsies of lesional scalp, plus peripheral blood, were taken from alopecia areata patients. V was shortened by 1 base and J by 0 bases, with 4 bases between the two germline ends. CDR1 and CDR2 from the germline V gene are SGHVS and FNYEAQ. There are 15 residues in the CDR3. The receptor's source is a human donor with alopecia areata. V is TRBV7-6 and J is TRBJ2-6, with no clear D. The sequencing here drew on CD4+ T cells sorted from blood, taken at week 0. The CDR3 protein is CASSLVLSGANVLTF. CDR3 bases: TGTGCCAGCAGCTTAGTTCTCTCTGGGGCCAACGTCCTGACTTTC.